The rows below give T cell receptor beta chains drawn from one sample of a study of T cell responses to AZD1222 COVID-19 vaccine. Repertoires were generated with immunoSEQ multiplex PCR, while TCRdb's copy carries only in-frame clones and drops some. This table has approximately 82,000 clones, approximately 81% appearing once. Sequenced material: peripheral blood, taken on day 0 of AZD1222 vaccination. The receptors were gathered from an adult in good health. CDR3s include the opening cysteine and the closing phenylalanine or tryptophan. The D gene is left open where the match is weak. Size values are once, few and many counts, or a class for expanded clones, and some rows have none.

D	J	size	V	CDR3	DNA
TRBD1	TRBJ1-1	NA	TRBV29-1	CSVGQGAEAFF	TGCAGCGTTGGACAGGGGGCTGAAGCTTTCTTT
NA	TRBJ2-7	NA	TRBV27	CASRGAREEQYF	TGTGCCAGCCGGGGGGCCCGCGAGGAGCAGTACTTC
TRBD2	TRBJ2-3	NA	TRBV6-1	CASSDWTSGARLGTQYF	TGTGCCAGCAGTGATTGGACTAGCGGGGCTCGCCTCGGTACGCAGTATTTT
NA	TRBJ2-3	NA	TRBV4-3	CASSQGRSDTQYF	TGCGCCAGCAGCCAAGGCCGCTCGGATACGCAGTATTTT
TRBD2	TRBJ2-7	few	TRBV6-5	CASRGPGLAGYEQYF	TGTGCCAGCAGAGGACCGGGACTAGCTGGCTACGAGCAGTACTTC
NA	TRBJ2-2	NA	TRBV2	CASSAGMTGELFF	TGTGCCAGCAGTGCTGGTATGACCGGGGAGCTGTTTTTT
NA	TRBJ1-1	NA	TRBV11-2	CASSPAGSSLNTEAFF	TGTGCCAGCAGCCCTGCAGGGTCAAGCCTTAACACTGAAGCTTTCTTT
TRBD1	TRBJ2-7	few	TRBV5-1	CASSRAGTGEYYEQYF	TGCGCCAGCAGCAGAGCCGGGACAGGGGAATACTACGAGCAGTACTTC
TRBD1	TRBJ1-2	NA	TRBV15	CATSSSKTGFNYGYTF	TGTGCCACCAGCAGCTCAAAGACAGGGTTTAACTATGGCTACACCTTC
NA	TRBJ1-2	NA	TRBV19	CASTTGLPNYGYTF	TGTGCCAGTACCACGGGACTCCCTAACTATGGCTACACCTTC
NA	TRBJ1-5	NA	TRBV16	CASSQSEPNNQPQHF	TGTGCCAGCAGCCAATCCGAGCCGAACAATCAGCCCCAGCATTTT
TRBD1	TRBJ1-2	NA	TRBV28	CASSDRQGANLYGYTF	TGTGCCAGCAGTGATCGACAGGGGGCGAACCTCTATGGCTACACCTTC
TRBD1	TRBJ1-6	NA	TRBV6-5	CASSTWTGRNSPLHF	TGTGCCAGCAGTACGTGGACAGGTCGTAATTCACCCCTCCACTTT
NA	TRBJ2-3	NA	TRBV29-1	CSVELSGSTDTQYF	TGCAGCGTTGAACTATCTGGTTCCACAGATACGCAGTATTTT
NA	TRBJ1-4	NA	TRBV9	CASSHSGRANEKLFF	TGTGCCAGCAGCCACAGTGGTAGGGCTAATGAAAAACTGTTTTTT
TRBD2	TRBJ2-2	NA	TRBV29-1	CSVSGGVANTGEQLFF	TGCAGCGTAAGCGGGGGGGTCGCGAACACCGGGGAGCAGCTGTTTTTT
NA	TRBJ1-2	NA	TRBV24-1	CATSDLEGNYGYTF	TGTGCCACCAGTGATTTGGAGGGAAACTATGGCTACACCTTC
NA	TRBJ2-2	NA	TRBV14	CASSQDRGEDILGELFF	TGTGCCAGCAGCCAAGATCGGGGAGAGGATATCTTAGGGGAGCTGTTTTTT
TRBD2	TRBJ2-1	NA	TRBV11-3	CASSLQGLAGNNEQFF	TGTGCCAGCAGCTTACAGGGACTAGCGGGAAACAATGAGCAGTTCTTC
NA	TRBJ1-2	NA	TRBV28	CASKPGGPNYGYTF	TGTGCCAGCAAGCCCGGGGGGCCTAACTATGGCTACACCTTC
TRBD1	TRBJ2-3	NA	TRBV6-2/TRBV6-3	CASSVTGVSTDTQYF	TGTGCCAGCAGCGTGACAGGGGTTAGCACAGATACGCAGTATTTT
NA	TRBJ2-2	NA	TRBV7-2	CATGAGNTGELFF	TGTGCCACAGGTGCGGGAAACACCGGGGAGCTGTTTTTT